Listed below are T cell receptor beta chains from one sample, sequenced in a study of T-cell memory formation after mild COVID-19. TCRdb called the 5' RACE reads again in MiXCR, with one record for every CDR3 protein. The sample carries 280,000 or so distinct CDR3 sequences, roughly 8% recorded once. Sequencing was carried out using PBMCs or a T cell subset sorted from them (not recorded which). The receptors derive from a man aged 18 to 30 who had mild COVID-19 (a few samples of this study predate the infection). Cell type and time point are not known. Each CDR3 is given with its conserved first and last residue. A D gene is named only where the DNA matches it firmly. A row's size may be missing; if present it is once, few, many or a size class.

V,size,D,J,CDR3,DNA
TRBV20-1,-,-,TRBJ1-1,CSARKRGLRMNTEAFF,TGCAGTGCTAGGAAGAGGGGTTTACGGATGAACACTGAAGCTTTCTTT
TRBV15,-,TRBD1,TRBJ1-3,CATSRDQDRVGNTIYF,TGTGCCACCAGCAGAGACCAAGACAGGGTTGGAAACACCATATATTTT
TRBV6-5,many,-,TRBJ1-3,CASSRGVGGNTIYF,TGTGCCAGCAGCCGCGGGGTCGGAGGGAACACCATATATTTT
TRBV10-3,few,TRBD1,TRBJ2-1,CAISGGQGNYNEQFF,TGTGCCATCTCTGGAGGACAGGGTAATTACAATGAGCAGTTCTTC
TRBV27,-,-,TRBJ1-2,CASSWDAANYGYTF,TGTGCCAGCAGTTGGGATGCAGCTAACTATGGCTACACCTTC
TRBV12-3/TRBV12-4,few,TRBD2,TRBJ2-1,CASSGDTSSYNEQFF,TGTGCCAGTAGCGGGGACACGAGCTCCTACAATGAGCAGTTCTTC
TRBV20-1,few,-,TRBJ2-1,CSARVKDNEQFF,TGCAGTGCTAGAGTTAAGGATAATGAGCAGTTCTTC
TRBV12-3/TRBV12-4,few,-,TRBJ1-1,CASSFARGTEAFF,TGTGCCAGCAGCTTCGCCCGGGGAACTGAAGCTTTCTTT
TRBV9,-,-,TRBJ2-3,CASSGYGVPKDTQYF,TGTGCCAGCAGCGGATACGGGGTGCCAAAAGATACGCAGTATTTT
TRBV5-5,-,TRBD1,TRBJ1-1,CASSLALTGENTEAFF,TGTGCCAGCAGCTTGGCCCTGACAGGGGAGAACACTGAAGCTTTCTTT
TRBV5-1,-,-,TRBJ1-1,CASRADGANTEAFF,TGCGCCAGCAGAGCGGACGGGGCGAACACTGAAGCTTTCTTT
TRBV12-3/TRBV12-4,few,-,TRBJ1-3,CAPPRTTGNTIYF,TGTGCCCCACCAAGGACTACTGGAAACACCATATATTTT
TRBV4-1,few,-,TRBJ2-3,CASSSGERFTDTQYF,TGCGCCAGCAGCTCAGGGGAGCGGTTCACAGATACGCAGTATTTT
TRBV2,-,-,TRBJ2-2,CASSEALWGANTGELFF,TGTGCCAGCAGTGAGGCCCTTTGGGGGGCGAACACCGGGGAGCTGTTTTTT
TRBV24-1,few,-,TRBJ2-5,CATSDQGPEETQYF,TGTGCCACCAGTGACCAGGGGCCGGAAGAGACCCAGTACTTC
TRBV29-1,-,TRBD2,TRBJ2-2,CSVVSGGADGELFF,TGCAGCGTTGTGAGCGGGGGGGCCGACGGGGAGCTGTTTTTT
TRBV20-1,few,TRBD1,TRBJ2-3,CSANDRGQDTQYF,TGCAGTGCTAACGACAGGGGGCAAGATACGCAGTATTTT
TRBV5-1,-,TRBD2,TRBJ2-3,CASSSGLAGTSTDTQYF,TGCGCCAGCAGCTCCGGACTAGCGGGGACTAGCACAGATACGCAGTATTTT
TRBV12-3/TRBV12-4,few,TRBD1,TRBJ2-1,CASSRQGNSYNEQFF,TGTGCCAGCAGTCGACAGGGTAATTCCTACAATGAGCAGTTCTTC
TRBV13,-,-,TRBJ2-1,CASSPDMGEYNEQFF,TGTGCCAGCAGCCCGGATATGGGGGAGTACAATGAGCAGTTCTTC
TRBV5-1,many,-,TRBJ2-1,CASSLGPSNEQFF,TGCGCCAGCAGCTTGGGCCCCAGCAATGAGCAGTTCTTC
TRBV7-8,few,TRBD2,TRBJ2-3,CASSPRLAGQDTQYF,TGTGCCAGCAGCCCGCGACTAGCGGGGCAGGATACGCAGTATTTT
TRBV6-5,-,-,TRBJ1-5,CASRTGARSNQPQHF,TGTGCCAGCAGAACCGGGGCCCGGAGCAATCAGCCCCAGCATTTT
TRBV5-6,many,-,TRBJ2-1,CASSFSLLEQFF,TGTGCCAGCAGCTTCTCTCTCCTCGAGCAGTTCTTC
TRBV10-1,-,-,TRBJ2-3,CASSEGADTQYF,TGCGCCAGCAGTGAGGGGGCAGATACGCAGTATTTT
TRBV12-3/TRBV12-4,few,-,TRBJ1-4,CASSLIREKLFF,TGTGCCAGCAGTTTGATTCGGGAAAAACTGTTTTTT
TRBV11-2,many,-,TRBJ2-7,CASSLGGPTYEQYF,TGTGCCAGCAGCTTAGGCGGGCCAACCTACGAGCAGTACTTC
TRBV2,few,TRBD2,TRBJ2-3,CASRSGDYTDTQYF,TGTGCCAGCAGGTCGGGGGACTACACAGATACGCAGTATTTT
TRBV12-3/TRBV12-4,-,-,TRBJ1-3,CASRLTSSGNTIYF,TGTGCCAGCAGACTTACGAGCTCTGGAAACACCATATATTTT
TRBV19,-,TRBD2,TRBJ2-1,CASNRLAGDNEQFF,TGTGCCAGTAACCGACTAGCGGGTGACAATGAGCAGTTCTTC
TRBV4-1,few,-,TRBJ1-1,CASSPPDTEAFF,TGCGCCAGCAGCCCCCCAGACACTGAAGCTTTCTTT